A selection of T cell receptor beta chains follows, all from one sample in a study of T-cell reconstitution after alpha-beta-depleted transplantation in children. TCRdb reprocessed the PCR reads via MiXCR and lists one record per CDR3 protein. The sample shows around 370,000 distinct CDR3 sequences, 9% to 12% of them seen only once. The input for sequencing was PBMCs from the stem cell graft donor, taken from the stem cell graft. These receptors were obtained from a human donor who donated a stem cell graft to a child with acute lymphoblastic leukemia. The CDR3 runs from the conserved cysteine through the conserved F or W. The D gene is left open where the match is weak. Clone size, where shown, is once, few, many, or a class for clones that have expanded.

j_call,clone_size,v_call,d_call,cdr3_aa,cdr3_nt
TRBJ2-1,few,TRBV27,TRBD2,CASSAGLARFDLGNEQFF,TGTGCCAGCAGCGCTGGACTAGCCCGTTTCGACCTTGGTAATGAGCAGTTCTTC
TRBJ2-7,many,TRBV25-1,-,CASSEWGASGYEQYF,TGTGCCAGCAGTGAATGGGGAGCGTCTGGCTACGAGCAGTACTTC
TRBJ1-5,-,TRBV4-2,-,CASSQGKYQPQHF,TGTGCCAGCAGCCAAGGCAAGTATCAGCCCCAGCATTTT
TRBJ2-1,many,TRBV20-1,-,CSARDHGGPSSYNEQFF,TGCAGTGCTAGAGATCATGGCGGACCTAGCTCCTACAATGAGCAGTTCTTC
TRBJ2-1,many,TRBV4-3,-,CASSPEAGITYNEQFF,TGCGCCAGCAGCCCCGAGGCGGGTATCACGTACAATGAGCAGTTCTTC
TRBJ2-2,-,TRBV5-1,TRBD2,CASSKALAGDDTGELFF,TGCGCCAGCAGCAAGGCCCTAGCGGGAGACGACACCGGGGAGCTGTTTTTT
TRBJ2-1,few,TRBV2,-,CASSDGGDYNEQFF,TGTGCCAGCAGTGACGGGGGAGACTACAATGAGCAGTTCTTC
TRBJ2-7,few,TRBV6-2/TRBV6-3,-,CASSYRPTTGAHEQYF,TGTGCCAGCAGCTATCGCCCGACAACCGGGGCCCACGAGCAGTACTTC
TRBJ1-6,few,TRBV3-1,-,CASSQGVRSPLHF,TGTGCCAGCAGCCAAGGGGTTCGGTCACCCCTCCACTTT
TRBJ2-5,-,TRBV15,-,CATRRDETQYF,TGTGCCACCAGGAGAGACGAGACCCAGTACTTC
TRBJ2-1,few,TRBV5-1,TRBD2,CASSLAVAGGPWGEQFF,TGCGCCAGCAGCTTGGCCGTAGCGGGAGGTCCTTGGGGTGAGCAGTTCTTC
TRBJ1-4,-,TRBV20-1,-,CSARRTSNEKLFF,TGCAGTGCTAGACGGACGTCTAATGAAAAACTGTTTTTT
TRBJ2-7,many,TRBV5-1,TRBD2,CASQLAGGPRYEQYF,TGCGCCAGCCAACTAGCGGGAGGGCCTAGGTACGAGCAGTACTTC
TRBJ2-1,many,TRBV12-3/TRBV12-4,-,CASTLLSSYNEQFF,TGTGCCAGCACCCTACTGAGCTCCTACAATGAGCAGTTCTTC
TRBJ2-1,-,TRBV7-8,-,CASSSTTALASRPNEQFF,TGTGCCAGCAGCTCGACCACGGCCCTAGCGTCCCGGCCGAATGAGCAGTTCTTC
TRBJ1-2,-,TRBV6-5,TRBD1,CASSYGGQGDYGYTF,TGTGCCAGCAGTTACGGGGGACAGGGAGACTATGGCTACACCTTC
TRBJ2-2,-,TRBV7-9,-,CASREIVVRGTGELFF,TGTGCCAGCAGAGAAATCGTAGTCCGCGGCACCGGGGAGCTGTTTTTT
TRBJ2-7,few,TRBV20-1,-,CSAGPGPYEQYF,TGCAGTGCCGGGCCCGGCCCCTACGAGCAGTACTTC
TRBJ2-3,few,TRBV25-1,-,CASSESGDPFTDTQYF,TGTGCCAGCAGTGAATCGGGGGACCCCTTCACAGATACGCAGTATTTT
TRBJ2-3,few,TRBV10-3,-,CAIRDTNTDTQYF,TGTGCCATCAGGGACACAAATACAGATACGCAGTATTTT
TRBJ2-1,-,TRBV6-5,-,CASSYKVPTQGDEQFF,TGTGCCAGCAGTTACAAGGTCCCAACACAGGGTGATGAGCAGTTCTTC
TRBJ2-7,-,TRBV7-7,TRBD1,CASSFSLDRDYEQYF,TGTGCTAGCAGCTTCTCCCTGGACAGGGACTACGAGCAGTACTTC
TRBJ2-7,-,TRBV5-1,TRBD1,CASSLAPDRGRDEQYF,TGCGCCAGCAGCTTGGCTCCGGACAGGGGGCGGGACGAGCAGTACTTC
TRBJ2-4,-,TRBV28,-,CASSPAGLAKNIQYF,TGTGCCAGCAGTCCCGCAGGGCTAGCCAAAAACATTCAGTACTTC
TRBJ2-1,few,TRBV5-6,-,CASSYRASNYNEQFF,TGTGCCAGCAGCTACAGGGCTTCAAACTACAATGAGCAGTTCTTC
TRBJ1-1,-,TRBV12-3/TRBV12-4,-,CASRAGRGEAFF,TGTGCCAGCAGAGCGGGTCGAGGTGAAGCTTTCTTT
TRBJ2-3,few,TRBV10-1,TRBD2,CASSESRAGVDTQYF,TGCGCCAGCAGTGAGTCCAGGGCGGGAGTAGATACGCAGTATTTT
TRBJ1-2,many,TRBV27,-,CASSFGPNYGYTF,TGTGCCAGCAGTTTCGGACCTAACTATGGCTACACCTTC
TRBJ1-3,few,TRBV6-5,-,CASSTTGSSGNTIYF,TGTGCCAGCAGTACCACGGGGTCCTCTGGAAACACCATATATTTT
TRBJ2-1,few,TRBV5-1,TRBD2,CASSLGAGGPYSSYNEQFF,TGCGCCAGCAGCTTGGGAGCGGGAGGGCCATATAGTTCCTACAATGAGCAGTTCTTC
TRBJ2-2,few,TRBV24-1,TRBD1,CATSDAEGQGKTGELFF,TGTGCCACCAGTGACGCAGAAGGACAGGGGAAAACCGGGGAGCTGTTTTTT
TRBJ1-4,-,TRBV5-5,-,CASSFPPGSNEKLFF,TGTGCCAGCAGCTTCCCACCCGGGAGTAATGAAAAACTGTTTTTT
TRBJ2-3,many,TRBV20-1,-,CSALPSHRTDTQYF,TGCAGTGCTCTACCTAGCCATCGCACAGATACGCAGTATTTT
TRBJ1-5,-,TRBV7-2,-,CASSLRLTGYSNQPQHF,TGTGCCAGCAGCTTAAGGTTAACAGGCTATAGCAATCAGCCCCAGCATTTT
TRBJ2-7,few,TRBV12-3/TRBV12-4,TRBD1,CASRDDRGLNEQYF,TGTGCCAGCAGGGATGACAGGGGGCTCAACGAGCAGTACTTC
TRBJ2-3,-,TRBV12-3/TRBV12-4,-,CASSLLHYREDTQYF,TGTGCCAGCAGTTTACTTCACTACCGGGAAGATACGCAGTATTTT
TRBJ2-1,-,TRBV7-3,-,CASSLTRTYNEQFF,TGTGCCAGCAGCTTAACGAGGACCTACAATGAGCAGTTCTTC
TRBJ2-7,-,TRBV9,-,CASSRGAFEQYF,TGTGCCAGCAGCCGAGGGGCGTTCGAGCAGTACTTC
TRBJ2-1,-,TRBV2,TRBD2,CASSHTSAIYNEQFF,TGTGCCAGCAGCCATACTAGCGCTATATACAATGAGCAGTTCTTC
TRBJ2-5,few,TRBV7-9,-,CASSLVQGETQYF,TGTGCCAGCAGCTTAGTGCAGGGAGAGACCCAGTACTTC
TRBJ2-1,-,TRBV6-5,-,CASSYRAAASYNEQFF,TGTGCCAGCAGTTACCGGGCTGCTGCCTCCTACAATGAGCAGTTCTTC
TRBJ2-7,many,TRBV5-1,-,CASSLERGYEQYF,TGTGCCAGCAGCTTAGAGCGTGGGTACGAGCAGTACTTC
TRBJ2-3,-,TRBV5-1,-,CASSLGGFGTDTQYF,TGCGCCAGCAGCTTGGGGGGATTCGGGACAGATACGCAGTATTTT
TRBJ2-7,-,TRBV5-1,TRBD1,CASSLAAGGGYEQYF,TGCGCCAGCAGCCTGGCCGCAGGGGGCGGCTACGAGCAGTACTTC
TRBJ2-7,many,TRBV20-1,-,CTPDGSRSYEQYF,TGCACCCCCGACGGGAGTAGATCGTACGAGCAGTACTTC
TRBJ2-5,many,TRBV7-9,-,CASSLDRDTRGETQYF,TGTGCCAGCAGCTTGGACCGGGACACCCGGGGGGAGACCCAGTACTTC
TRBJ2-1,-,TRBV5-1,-,CASSSGGNEQFF,TGCGCCAGCAGCTCTGGGGGCAATGAGCAGTTCTTC
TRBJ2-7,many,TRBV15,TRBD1,CATSTRTGVKSEQYF,TGTGCCACCAGCACTAGGACAGGAGTTAAAAGCGAGCAGTACTTC
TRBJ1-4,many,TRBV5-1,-,CASSLDAASEKLFF,TGCGCCAGCAGCTTGGATGCAGCTAGTGAAAAACTGTTTTTT
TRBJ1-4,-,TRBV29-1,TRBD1,CSAAGQGTTNEKLFF,TGCAGCGCGGCCGGACAGGGAACAACTAATGAAAAACTGTTTTTT
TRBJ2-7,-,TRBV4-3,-,CASSQEGSVPGYEQYF,TGCGCCAGCAGCCAAGAGGGCTCCGTCCCAGGATACGAGCAGTACTTC